Listed below are T cell receptor beta chains from one sample, sequenced in a study of T cell responses to AZD1222 COVID-19 vaccine. Generated by immunoSEQ multiplex PCR, the TCRdb table keeps only in-frame clones and is missing some. Found here are roughly 200,000 clones, about nine tenths of them singletons; the top ten hold about 1.7%. Sequencing used peripheral blood, obtained 28 days after the second AZD1222 dose. Receptor source: an adult who received the AZD1222 COVID-19 vaccine. CDR3s include the opening cysteine and the closing phenylalanine or tryptophan. The order of the fields is CDR3 length, J gene, V gene, CDR3 protein.

>15|TRBJ1-5|TRBV2
CASSPGGSSNQPQHF
>16|TRBJ2-1|TRBV6-1
CASSEPRGTSGRYLFF
>15|TRBJ1-4|TRBV5-6
CASSTAAGAGEKLFF
>16|TRBJ1-3|TRBV18
CASSPAGLYSGNTIYF
>13|TRBJ1-1|TRBV5-4
CASSLAGDTEAFF
>14|TRBJ2-1|TRBV21-1
CASSKDRNDNEQFF
>14|TRBJ2-7|TRBV29-1
CSVLGGVSSYEQYF
>15|TRBJ2-1|TRBV6-4
CASSDSERGRGEQFF
>16|TRBJ1-4|TRBV6-1
CASSELRTGDSMWLFF
>15|TRBJ1-1|TRBV19
CASSIAGGSNTEAFF
>12|TRBJ1-6|TRBV6-6
CASSRDDSPLHF
>17|TRBJ2-2|TRBV5-4
CASTMDSGRSITGELFF
>15|TRBJ2-1|TRBV7-8
CASSPTSGLYNEQFF
>15|TRBJ1-1|TRBV12-5
CASGFYQGLGTEAFF
>12|TRBJ2-3|TRBV7-2
CASSQGTDTQYF
>14|TRBJ2-7|TRBV7-2
CASSLGGYLREQYF
>15|TRBJ2-1|TRBV6-5
CASSYSGARYNEQFF
>14|TRBJ1-2|TRBV7-8
CASSLGYSLMGYTF
>15|TRBJ1-5|TRBV5-5
CASSWDPGLSQPQHF
>16|TRBJ1-6|TRBV5-1
CASSETGGAWGSPLHF
>15|TRBJ2-3|TRBV5-1
CASSFLGHLADTQYF
>15|TRBJ1-5|TRBV4-1
CASSQWGAGNQPQHF
>12|TRBJ2-7|TRBV12-3/TRBV12-4
CASSPLGGGQYF